One T cell receptor beta chain is described in this entry. Its target is unknown. MiXCR was run by TCRdb on the 5' RACE reads, yielding one entry per CDR3 protein. The sample comprises 200,000 to 250,000 distinct CDR3 sequences, about a quarter of which are singletons, and 6.6% rests with the top ten. The data originate from a study of CD8 T cells in ankylosing spondylitis. Points from the study as a whole: Ankylosing spondylitis blood appeared to carry a characteristic TCR beta motif of roughly eight highly homologous variants.

The CDR3 is made up of 15 amino acids. Deletions cut 4 bases from V and 7 bases from J, with 14 bases between. The sequencing input was blood, either unsorted or a sorted T cell fraction (not recorded which). The sequence was collected from a male donor with ankylosing spondylitis or in good health (not recorded which). The chain has TRBV12-3 or TRBV12-4 and TRBJ2-6; D could derive from TRBD1 or TRBD2 (7 bases each). This CDR3 reads CASSSRGGVANVLTF. In nucleotides, the CDR3 is TGTGCCAGCAGTTCCAGGGGGGGTGTCGCCAACGTCCTGACTTTC.